Following are 15 T cell receptor beta chains from one sample sequenced in a study of identical twins. MiXCR was run by TCRdb on the 5' RACE reads, yielding one entry per CDR3 protein. Here the sample spans 350,000 to 600,000 distinct CDR3 sequences, more than 13% being singletons. A further study also used this sample, focusing on yellow fever vaccine responses in identical twins.

The sequenced sample was CD4+ T cells sorted from blood. Source of these receptors: a young woman in good health.

This clonotype was observed a few times. The CDR3 coding sequence is TGTGCCACCAGCAGAGATGAGCGGGAGGGCCCTGGGCTAAATACAGATACGCAGTATTTT. Protein product: CATSRDEREGPGLNTDTQYF. The chain couples TRBV15 to TRBJ2-3, with 10 bases matching TRBD2. This CDR3 region has 20 residues. Germline V gives CDR1 LNHNV, CDR2 YYDKDF (reference sequence). Trimming removed 0 bases from V and 3 bases from J; junction bases left unmatched: 15.

This CDR3 is CSARPGQGIYEQYF. CDR3 nucleotides: TGCAGTGCTAGACCTGGACAGGGAATCTACGAGCAGTACTTC. The rearrangement uses TRBV20-1 and TRBJ2-7; TRBD1 matches at 8 bases. The CDR3 is 14 amino acids. In germline, CDR1 is DFQATT, CDR2 SNEGSKA (reference sequence). V was pared by 2 bases and J by 3 bases, with 6 bases of the junction left unmatched.

This clonotype was counted only a few times. This sequence joins TRBV5-1 and TRBJ2-3; no firm D call. V lost 0 bases and J lost 5, with 10 bases in between. Germline assignment: CDR1 SGHRS and CDR2 YFSETQ. The CDR3 runs to 14 residues. CDR3 sequence: CASSLDRLRDTQYF. The CDR3 DNA is TGCGCCAGCAGCTTGGATCGGTTACGAGATACGCAGTATTTT. Looking up the rest from reference TRBV5-1 and TRBJ2-3 gives the full variable domain: KAGVTQTPRYLIKTRGQQVTLSCSPISGHRSVSWYQQTPGQGLQFLFEYFSETQRNKGNFPGRFSGRQFSNSRSEMNVSTLELGDSALYLCASSLDRLRDTQYFGPGTRLTVL.

The table lists this clonotype with many counts. This CDR3 is CSVVEQNTGELFF. CDR3 coding DNA: TGCAGCGTTGTAGAACAGAACACCGGGGAGCTGTTTTTT. The chain couples TRBV29-1 to TRBJ2-2; D is ambiguous. Germline lookup yields CDR1 SQVTM and CDR2 ANQGSEA. The germline V and J ends were trimmed by 4 bases and 1 base, with 7 bases remaining between them. CDR3 length: 13 residues.

This clonotype was counted a few times. This chain connects TRBV28 to TRBJ2-1, with D possibly TRBD2 on 5 matching bases. The ends were cut back, 5 bases at V and 2 bases at J, with 19 bases in the middle. Germline V gene lookup returns CDR1 MDHEN and CDR2 SYDVKM. The CDR3 spans 17 residues. CDR3 residues: CASSPPLAGLPYNEQFF. CDR3 coding DNA: TGTGCCAGCAGTCCTCCCTTGGCGGGCCTACCCTACAATGAGCAGTTCTTC.

V gene TRBV9 combines with J gene TRBJ2-1, with 8 bases lining up with TRBD2. Germline V gene lookup returns CDR1 SGDLS and CDR2 YYNGEE. V shed 2 bases, J shed 5 bases, and the junction held 3 bases outside the gene matches. This CDR3 is 14 amino acids long. The DNA of the CDR3 is TGTGCCAGCAGCGTTGGGCGGGGGGACAATGAGCAGTTCTTC. This translates into CASSVGRGDNEQFF. The full variable domain, in which reference TRBV9 and TRBJ2-1 provide the parts outside the CDR3, is DSGVTQTPKHLITATGQRVTLRCSPRSGDLSVYWYQQSLDQGLQFLIQYYNGEERAKGNILERFSAQQFPDLHSELNLSSLELGDSALYFCASSVGRGDNEQFFGPGTRLTVL.

This clonotype was recorded a few times. V usage is TRBV5-1 and J usage is TRBJ2-7, with TRBD1 identical over 8 bases. The CDR3 runs 19 residues. With 4 bases clipped from V and 2 bases from J, the junction kept 20 bases outside the gene matches. Per germline, CDR1 SGHRS and CDR2 YFSETQ. The CDR3 DNA follows: TGCGCCAGCAGCCTTAAGCTTGGTTCGGCACAGGGGGTCCCCTACGAGCAGTACTTC. It specifies CASSLKLGSAQGVPYEQYF.

This clonotype has only a few counts. This rearrangement joins TRBV6-2 or TRBV6-3 to TRBJ2-1; 16 bases map to TRBD2. From germline, CDR1 is MNHEY and CDR2 SVGEGT. V shed 5 bases and J 8 bases; nucleotides not matched to a gene: 3. This CDR3 contains 15 residues. The CDR3 DNA follows: TGTGCCAGCAGTGGGACTAGCGGGAGGGTATATGAGCAGTTCTTC. Its translation is CASSGTSGRVYEQFF.

J is TRBJ2-2 and V is TRBV24-1; perhaps TRBD1 as D (5 bases). Germline CDR1 reads KGHDR; CDR2 reads SFDVKD. This CDR3 is built from 18 residues. Trimming shortened V by 10 bases and J by 1 base, and 24 bases separated the two germline ends. CDR3 coding DNA: TGTGCCACAACTACCCTCGGACACACCGTTTGGAACACCGGGGAGCTGTTTTTT. Amino acid sequence: CATTTLGHTVWNTGELFF.

This clonotype has just a few counts. The chain joins TRBV20-1 to TRBJ2-1; no definite D call. Trimming took off 5 bases at V and 0 bases at J, with 11 bases between the two ends. This CDR3 has 14 residues. The germline V gene has CDR1 DFQATT and CDR2 SNEGSKA (reference sequence). The CDR3 nucleotides are TGCAGTGCTTTGACCGAGAGCTCCTACAATGAGCAGTTCTTC. Translation gives CSALTESSYNEQFF.

The sample holds many counts of this clonotype. This chain joins TRBV6-5 and TRBJ1-5; tentatively, D is TRBD1 (5 bases). This CDR3 spans 11 amino acids. Germline V CDR1 and CDR2: MNHEY, SVGAGI. V lost 8 bases and J 7 bases, leaving 9 bases between the germline ends. This chain's CDR3 is CASGQGQPQHF. CDR3 coding DNA: TGTGCCAGCGGACAAGGCCAGCCCCAGCATTTT.

This clonotype was counted ten times or more. The chain joins TRBV12-3 or TRBV12-4 to TRBJ2-2; D assignment may be TRBD1 or TRBD2 (6 bases each). The CDR3 contains 13 residues. CDR3 DNA: TGTGCAAACCGTGGGGGGCGCACCGGGGAGCTGTTTTTT. This gives the protein CANRGGRTGELFF.

In its sample, this clonotype was seen many times. This chain joins TRBV5-1 and TRBJ1-5; D is perhaps TRBD1 (6 bases). The CDR3 sequence is 14 residues long. Germline V gives CDR1 SGHRS, CDR2 YFSETQ. Trimming removed 1 base from V and 5 bases from J, with 10 bases in between. CDR3 sequence reads: CASSLTAGDQPQHF. The CDR3 bases are TGCGCCAGCAGCTTGACGGCAGGGGATCAGCCCCAGCATTTT.

The gene calls are TRBV18 and TRBJ1-4, with D tentatively TRBD1 (5 bases). Trimming pared 3 bases from V and 0 bases from J, leaving 11 bases between. The germline gives CDR1 KGHSH, CDR2 LQKENI. The CDR3 runs to 16 residues. The CDR3 sequence: CASSPAGKATNEKLFF. The CDR3 coding sequence is TGTGCCAGCTCACCGGCAGGGAAGGCAACTAATGAAAAACTGTTTTTT.

This clonotype was recorded a few times. This rearrangement joins TRBV15 to TRBJ2-1; 8 bases fit TRBD2. CDR3 length: 16 amino acids. V dropped 1 base and J dropped 2; count of bases not matched to a gene: 4. The germline gives CDR1 LNHNV, CDR2 YYDKDF (reference sequence). CDR3 amino acids: CATSRVKAGAYNEQFF. The CDR3 DNA reads TGTGCCACCAGCAGAGTTAAAGCGGGAGCCTACAATGAGCAGTTCTTC.